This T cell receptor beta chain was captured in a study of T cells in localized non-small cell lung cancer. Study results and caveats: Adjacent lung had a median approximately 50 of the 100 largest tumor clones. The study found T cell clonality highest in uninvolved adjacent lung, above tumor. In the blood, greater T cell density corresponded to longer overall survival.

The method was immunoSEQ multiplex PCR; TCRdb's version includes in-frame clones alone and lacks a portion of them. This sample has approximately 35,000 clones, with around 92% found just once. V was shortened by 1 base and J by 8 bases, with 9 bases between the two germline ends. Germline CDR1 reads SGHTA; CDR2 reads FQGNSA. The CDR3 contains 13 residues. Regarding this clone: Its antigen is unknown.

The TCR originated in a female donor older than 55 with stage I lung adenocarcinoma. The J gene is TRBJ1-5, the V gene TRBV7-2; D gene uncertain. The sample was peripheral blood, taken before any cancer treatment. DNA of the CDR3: TGTGCCAGCAGCTTAGGGGTCCCTGAGCCCCAGCATTTT. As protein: CASSLGVPEPQHF.